The 10 T cell receptor beta chains below come from one sample, sequenced in a study of T cells in Graves' hyperthyroidism and ophthalmopathy. The CDR3 regions of TCR beta were amplified from RNA transcripts. During a first-round RT-PCR of the TCR CDR3, the HTBI primer set was used. TCRdb processed the multiplex PCR reads anew with MiXCR; each CDR3 protein has one entry. The sample has about 500,000 distinct CDR3 sequences, roughly 45% seen once. Sequencing was performed on peripheral blood or thyroid tissue (not recorded which). The receptors derive from an adult woman with Graves' disease, either hyperthyroidism or ophthalmopathy (not recorded which).

This sequence joins TRBV10-3 and TRBJ2-5; 7 bases agree with TRBD1. This CDR3 contains 13 residues. CDR1 is ENHRY, CDR2 SYGVKD, per germline. Losses at the gene ends were 10 bases for V and 5 bases for J; bases not matched to a gene: 10. CDR3 in amino acids: CATRIGGQETQYF. The CDR3 bases are TGTGCCACAAGGATAGGGGGCCAGGAGACCCAGTACTTC.

In this sample, this clonotype turned up many times. The CDR3 protein is CSAPRAYEQYF. The CDR3 bases are TGCAGTGCTCCCAGGGCCTACGAGCAGTACTTC. The chain recombines TRBV20-1 with TRBJ2-7; maybe TRBD1 (5 bases). The V and J ends lost 5 bases and 2 bases respectively, with 7 bases between them. CDR1 DFQATT and CDR2 SNEGSKA come from the germline V gene (reference sequence). The CDR3 length is 11 residues.

This clonotype was counted only a few times. V and J are TRBV10-3 and TRBJ2-7, with 8 nucleotides matching TRBD2. Looked up from germline, CDR1 is ENHRY and CDR2 is SYGVKD. With V trimmed by 4 bases and J by 5 bases, 4 bases remained unmatched. CDR3 size: 13 residues. The CDR3 here is CAISAGGPDEQYF. The CDR3 bases are TGTGCCATCAGTGCGGGAGGGCCCGACGAGCAGTACTTC.

This clonotype has ten or more counts. The chain has TRBV7-8 and TRBJ2-7; TRBD1 matches 7 bases. CDR1 is SGHVS and CDR2 is FQNEAQ in the germline V gene. V shed 6 bases and J 3 bases; nucleotides not matched to a gene: 14. This CDR3 is 16 amino acids long. In DNA form, the CDR3 reads TGTGCCAGCAGAACTCGCACAGGGGAAAGGGGCTACGAGCAGTACTTC. It specifies CASRTRTGERGYEQYF.

This clonotype has more than one count but fewer than ten. V is TRBV10-3 and J is TRBJ2-2, with 7 bases aligning to TRBD1. This CDR3 contains 15 residues. V gave up 9 bases and J gave up 0 bases; unmatched junction bases: 7. Germline loops: CDR1 ENHRY, CDR2 SYGVKD. The CDR3 DNA reads as TGTGCCATTTCTTCCGGGACAGCGAACACCGGGGAGCTGTTTTTT. Amino acids: CAISSGTANTGELFF.

This clonotype was recorded many times. This chain links TRBV12-3 or TRBV12-4 with TRBJ1-2, with 9 positions matching TRBD1. The CDR3 totals 13 residues. V lost 5 bases to trimming and J lost 7 bases; unmatched junction nucleotides: 5. This chain's CDR3 is CASSGQGSGGYTF. CDR3 in DNA: TGTGCCAGCAGTGGACAGGGGTCGGGTGGCTACACCTTC.

At least ten counts were recorded for this clonotype. An end of the junction differs from the germline gene, which may be a read error. The chain is built from TRBV12-3 or TRBV12-4 and TRBJ2-7; D unclear. This CDR3 contains 12 residues. The CDR3 bases are TGTGCCAGCAGCTTAGGACGGTACGAGCAGTACTTC. This gives the protein CASSLGRYEQYF.

This clonotype has ten or more counts. The V call is TRBV12-3 or TRBV12-4, the J call TRBJ2-7; 7 nucleotides align to TRBD2. The CDR3 length is 14 residues. The J segment lost 7 bases and the V segment lost 5 bases, leaving 11 bases of the junction unmatched. CDR3 region: CASSQARTSAEQYF. In DNA, the CDR3 is TGTGCCAGCAGTCAAGCACGTACTAGCGCAGAGCAGTACTTC.

This clonotype was seen ten or more times. V is TRBV9 and J is TRBJ1-6, with D possibly matching TRBD1 (5 bases). With 0 bases removed from V and 10 bases from J, the gap between germline ends came to 8 bases. CDR3 length: 13 residues. The germline CDR1 and CDR2 sequences are SGDLS and YYNGEE. For the CDR3, the DNA is TGTGCCAGCAGCGTAGGGTGGGGGTCACCCCTCCACTTT. Translation gives CASSVGWGSPLHF.

Concerning this clonotype itself: The junction departs from germline at one end; a sequencing error may be responsible. The chain recombines TRBV25-1 with TRBJ2-7; 7 positions agree with TRBD2. Germline CDR1 is MGHDK and CDR2 is SYGVNS. This CDR3 has 15 amino acids. The CDR3 DNA reads as TGCGCCAGCAGTCCCCGGCTAGCGGACCTACGTGTGCAGTACTTC. Its translation is CASSPRLADLRVQYF.